Detailed here is one T cell receptor (beta chain). Only a few counts were recorded for this clone. What antigen it recognizes has not been identified. Qualities for individual bases were not recorded, and no much larger clone is one base off. The immunoSEQ Assay, a bias-controlled multiplex PCR, was used to amplify TCRbeta CDR3 regions from genomic DNA. The original methods were these. The number of nucleated cells in each sample was estimated by amplification of reference gene primers within the assay. To quantify the absolute abundance of each unique TCRbeta CDR3 rearrangement, sequence reads were collapsed and filtered. For each sample, productive Simpson clonality was calculated by taking the square root of Simpson's diversity index across productive rearrangements. In TCRdb, the immuneACCESS table is reduced to in-frame sequences with V and J assigned. These tables do not hold every clone; where another copy was compared, an unresolved V gene accounts for under half, and the others remain unexplained. The DNA gave D and trimming, while V, J and clone size come from that table. This sample lists about 100,000 clones; over 65% were detected once. Less than 2% of the sample lies in the top ten.

The CDR3 spans 15 residues, from the cysteine through the phenylalanine. The read is trimmed to its CDR3 DNA, 45 bases read in frame from base 1. V is clipped by 1 base and J by 8 bases, and the sequence between their germline boundaries is 15 bases long. CDR1 SGHTA and CDR2 FQGNSA were looked up in the germline V gene. This sample was included in a study of blood T cell repertoires in COVID-19 (dated by TCRdb to between 2020 and 2021). Notes on the research overall: The collaborator samples originated in the United States, Italy and Spain and spanned the acute and convalescent phases of COVID-19. The material from the prospective study consisted of cDNA or gDNA derived from T cells, B-cell-depleted T cells, or PBMCs. The dataset comprised deeply sampled blood TCRbeta repertoires from subjects exposed to, actively infected with, or recovered from COVID-19. The repertoires were released in a freely available public database meant as a resource for research on the immune response to SARS-CoV-2. Samples came from the ongoing ImmuneRACE study (first 160 participants) plus 1,254 subjects from 6 global collaborators. Sample metadata almost always included a de-identified subject ID, COVID-19 status, age in years and sex. Where available, HLA class I and class II types were taken from metadata supplied by the sample provider and were not determined by assay-based typing.

Overall results and qualifications from the work: The amount of clinical and demographic metadata varied by source and participant and was provided uncurated.

Each collaborating institution followed its own protocols to collect whole blood in K2EDTA tubes. For TCRbeta analysis, collaborator samples were shipped as frozen whole blood, as isolated PBMCs, or as DNA extracted from either sample type. The TCR comes from a woman in her thirties or forties with acute or convalescent COVID-19. What was sequenced was peripheral blood. In this chain, TRBV7-2 is recombined with TRBJ2-1, and possibly TRBD2, on 6 matching bases. DNA sequence: TGTGCCAGCAGCTTAGTGTCTTTAATAGCGGATGAGCAGTTCTTC. Translated, it reads CASSLVSLIADEQFF.